A selection of T cell receptor beta chains follows, all from one sample in a study of cytomegalovirus exposure and HLA in healthy donors. The data were produced by immunoSEQ multiplex PCR, yet TCRdb's version contains in-frame clones alone and is incomplete. In the table there are fewer than 200,000 clones, roughly 70% of which are singletons. Sample: PBMCs. These receptor sequences come from a woman aged 50 to 65 in good health and CMV-seropositive. Each CDR3 is given with its conserved first and last residue. A D gene is named only where the DNA matches it firmly. Only some rows state a clone size, as once, few, many or a class for expanded clones.

TRBD1 TRBJ2-2 - TRBV5-1 CASSLTGGNTGELFF TGCGCCAGCAGCTTGACAGGGGGGAACACCGGGGAGCTGTTTTTT
- TRBJ2-2 - TRBV9 CASSVVHAGNTGELFF TGTGCCAGCAGCGTAGTTCATGCAGGGAACACCGGGGAGCTGTTTTTT
- TRBJ2-1 - TRBV19 CASSIELDAYNEQFF TGTGCCAGTAGTATAGAACTAGATGCATACAATGAGCAGTTCTTC
TRBD2 TRBJ2-3 once TRBV5-5 CASGRAGRTDTQYF TGTGCCAGCGGTCGAGCGGGGAGGACAGATACGCAGTATTTT
- TRBJ2-2 few TRBV2 CASRTGLNTGELFF TGTGCCAGCCGGACTGGGCTGAACACCGGGGAGCTGTTTTTT
TRBD2 TRBJ2-2 - TRBV9 CASSFNTGLAIGELFF TGTGCCAGCAGCTTTAACACGGGACTAGCGATCGGGGAGCTGTTTTTT
TRBD1 TRBJ1-1 - TRBV30 CAWKGQFEAFF TGTGCCTGGAAGGGACAGTTTGAAGCTTTCTTT
- TRBJ1-2 - TRBV28 CASSSGQYYGYTF TGTGCCAGCAGTTCAGGACAGTATTATGGCTACACCTTC
- TRBJ1-2 - TRBV29-1 CSVGDSAGYTF TGCAGCGTGGGAGACTCAGCGGGCTACACCTTC
- TRBJ1-5 - TRBV2 CASSDDTNQPQHF TGTGCCAGCAGTGATGACACCAATCAGCCCCAGCATTTT
- TRBJ1-1 - TRBV5-1 CASSLGVPAGEAFF TGCGCCAGCAGCTTGGGCGTTCCTGCAGGTGAAGCTTTCTTT
TRBD1 TRBJ1-3 - TRBV6-5 CASSYSSGTVGNTIYF TGTGCCAGCAGTTATTCCTCCGGGACAGTCGGAAACACCATATATTTT
TRBD1 TRBJ2-7 few TRBV7-9 CASSLIGGGNEQYF TGTGCCAGCAGCTTAATAGGGGGCGGAAACGAGCAGTACTTC
- TRBJ1-5 - TRBV29-1 CSAKGVGNQPQHF TGCAGCGCTAAGGGGGTCGGCAATCAGCCCCAGCATTTT
TRBD1 TRBJ1-2 - TRBV7-9 CASSSGQGVGYTF TGTGCCAGCAGCTCGGGACAGGGGGTTGGCTACACCTTC
TRBD1 TRBJ1-1 - TRBV7-9 CASSLGGTGGTEAFF TGTGCCAGCAGCTTAGGGGGGACAGGCGGTACTGAAGCTTTCTTT
TRBD1 TRBJ1-2 few TRBV11-2 CASSLVGGTGGNTF TGTGCCAGCAGCTTAGTGGGCGGGACAGGGGGGAACACCTTC
- TRBJ2-5 - TRBV5-1 CASSSLRQETQYF TGCGCCAGCAGCTCCCTCCGGCAAGAGACCCAGTACTTC
TRBD2 TRBJ2-5 - TRBV7-9 CASSPRGEETQYF TGTGCCAGCAGCCCCCGGGGGGAAGAGACCCAGTACTTC
- TRBJ1-6 few TRBV5-6 CASSREGGTYNSPLHF TGTGCCAGCAGCCGGGAAGGGGGTACCTATAATTCACCCCTCCACTTT
TRBD1 TRBJ2-5 - TRBV4-1 CASSQASQGAVAETQYF TGCGCCAGCAGCCAAGCGTCTCAGGGGGCAGTAGCCGAGACCCAGTACTTC
TRBD1 TRBJ2-3 few TRBV29-1 CSVDQGDTDTQYF TGCAGCGTTGATCAGGGGGACACAGATACGCAGTATTTT
- TRBJ2-1 once TRBV5-4 CASSPRGLNSYNEQFF TGTGCCAGCAGCCCCCGAGGACTGAACTCCTACAATGAGCAGTTCTTC
TRBD1 TRBJ2-5 - TRBV18 CASSHLTGSGQETQYF TGTGCCAGCTCACACTTGACAGGGTCAGGACAAGAGACCCAGTACTTC
TRBD2 TRBJ2-3 once TRBV10-3 CAISESAAGGLLYTQYF TGTGCCATCAGTGAGTCAGCGGCGGGGGGACTCTTATATACGCAGTATTTT
TRBD2 TRBJ2-3 - TRBV5-6 CASSSSRQRGFTDTQYF TGTGCCAGCAGCTCAAGCCGCCAGCGGGGGTTCACAGATACGCAGTATTTT
TRBD2 TRBJ2-5 - TRBV9 CASSGYGGLGETQYF TGTGCCAGCAGCGGATACGGGGGGTTGGGAGAGACCCAGTACTTC
TRBD1 TRBJ2-7 - TRBV29-1 CSVGRGTYEQYF TGCAGCGTCGGCAGGGGGACCTACGAGCAGTACTTC
- TRBJ2-7 - TRBV15 CATSSERISYEQYF TGTGCCACCAGCAGTGAGAGAATTTCCTACGAGCAGTACTTC
- TRBJ1-2 once TRBV30 CAWSSGRAHGHTF TGTGCCTGGAGCTCCGGCAGGGCCCATGGCCACACCTTC
- TRBJ1-1 - TRBV19 CASSSGGGDTEAFF TGTGCCAGTAGCTCTGGAGGAGGGGACACTGAAGCTTTCTTT
TRBD2 TRBJ2-5 - TRBV29-1 CSVSGDGETQYF TGCAGCGTGAGCGGGGACGGGGAGACCCAGTACTTC
- TRBJ2-3 - TRBV6-1 CASSEARGPTTDTQYF TGTGCCAGCAGTGAAGCACGGGGTCCTACCACAGATACGCAGTATTTT
TRBD2 TRBJ2-3 - TRBV6-5 CASSRTAGGPDTQYF TGTGCCAGCAGTCGTACAGCGGGGGGGCCAGATACGCAGTATTTT
TRBD1 TRBJ2-7 - TRBV19 CASSIRDRGHEQYF TGTGCCAGTAGTATCCGGGACAGGGGCCACGAGCAGTACTTC
- TRBJ2-7 - TRBV15 CATSSPGGVWYEQYF TGTGCCACCAGCAGTCCTGGAGGGGTGTGGTACGAGCAGTACTTC
- TRBJ1-1 - TRBV4-1 CASSPLNRAEAFF TGCGCCAGCAGCCCCTTAAACAGGGCTGAAGCTTTCTTT
- TRBJ1-2 - TRBV7-2 CASSLEPGANYGYTF TGTGCCAGCAGCTTAGAACCGGGAGCGAACTATGGCTACACCTTC
- TRBJ1-1 - TRBV18 CASSPERGKATEAFF TGTGCCAGCTCACCGGAGCGAGGGAAGGCCACTGAAGCTTTCTTT
- TRBJ1-5 - TRBV11-2 CASSLDGINQPQHF TGTGCCAGCAGCTTAGACGGTATCAATCAGCCCCAGCATTTT
- TRBJ1-6 - TRBV7-9 CASSPGESNSPLHF TGTGCCAGCAGCCCCGGGGAGAGTAATTCACCCCTCCACTTT
TRBD1 TRBJ1-1 - TRBV18 CASSPTTGVTDTEAFF TGTGCCAGCTCACCAACGACAGGGGTGACCGACACTGAAGCTTTCTTT
- TRBJ2-1 once TRBV5-5 CASSLGLQRRFDEQFF TGTGCCAGCAGCTTGGGTTTGCAAAGGCGGTTTGATGAGCAGTTCTTC
TRBD1 TRBJ1-2 - TRBV7-9 CASSRTGGFVNYGYTF TGTGCCAGCAGCCGGACAGGGGGCTTTGTAAACTATGGCTACACCTTC